This T cell receptor beta chain was obtained from a study of T cells in Graves' hyperthyroidism and ophthalmopathy. TCR beta CDR3 regions were amplified from RNA transcripts. The primer set for the first-round RT-PCR of the TCR CDR3 was HTBI. TCRdb independently ran MiXCR on the multiplex PCR reads; one entry per CDR3 protein. The data show over 250,000 distinct CDR3 sequences, with less than 30% seen just once and approximately 30% held by the top ten. The ends lost 3 bases at V and 0 bases at J; junction bases unmatched: 8. Germline CDR1 reads LNHDA; CDR2 reads SQIVND (reference sequence). The CDR3 is 18 amino acids.

The sample taken for sequencing was blood. The chain has TRBV19 and TRBJ2-6; 7 bases are a match to TRBD1. The source of this sequence is a man in his forties with Graves' hyperthyroidism that later progressed to Graves' ophthalmopathy. The CDR3 here is CASSIRGQSFSGANVLTF. The CDR3 DNA is TGTGCCAGTAGTATCAGGGGACAGAGTTTCTCTGGGGCCAACGTCCTGACTTTC.